This is a list of T cell receptor beta chains from one sample in a study of T cell changes during pregnancy in multiple sclerosis. The protocol was immunoSEQ multiplex PCR, while the TCRdb copy is restricted to in-frame clones and leaves out a portion. The sample consists of around 45,000 clones, 90% of them appearing once. The sequenced sample was CD4+ T cells from peripheral blood mononuclear cells, obtained before pregnancy. Receptors originate from a female donor with multiple sclerosis, enrolled in a pregnancy study. The CDR3 runs from the conserved cysteine through the conserved F or W. The D gene is left open where the match is weak. Some rows mark clone size as missing; the rest say once, few, many or name a class of expanded clone.

v_gene,abundance,d_gene,j_gene,CDR3aa,CDR3nt
TRBV7-6,NA,NA,TRBJ2-3,CASSPGDFTDTQYF,TGTGCCAGCAGCCCAGGGGATTTCACAGATACGCAGTATTTT
TRBV28,NA,TRBD2,TRBJ2-1,CASRMGLVLTNEQFF,TGTGCCAGCAGAATGGGACTAGTGTTAACCAATGAGCAGTTCTTC
TRBV28,NA,TRBD1,TRBJ1-2,CASSPRDRSGYTF,TGTGCCAGCAGTCCCCGGGACAGAAGCGGCTACACCTTC
TRBV5-1,once,NA,TRBJ2-7,CASSHLGDEQYF,TGCGCCAGCAGCCATCTAGGGGACGAGCAGTACTTC
TRBV9,NA,TRBD1,TRBJ2-3,CASSVVTGGTDTQYF,TGTGCCAGCAGCGTAGTAACAGGGGGCACAGATACGCAGTATTTT
TRBV6-5,NA,NA,TRBJ1-6,CASSRLPGSPLHF,TGTGCCAGCAGTCGCCTCCCAGGCTCACCCCTCCACTTT
TRBV11-2,few,TRBD1,TRBJ2-2,CASSSPTGGAEGELFF,TGTGCCAGCAGCTCCCCGACAGGGGGCGCAGAAGGGGAGCTGTTTTTT
TRBV18,NA,NA,TRBJ2-5,CASARGGETQYF,TGTGCCAGCGCCAGGGGCGGGGAGACCCAGTACTTC
TRBV6-6,NA,TRBD2,TRBJ2-4,CASRGRTSGSLNIQYF,TGTGCCAGCAGGGGCCGGACTAGCGGGAGTTTGAACATTCAGTACTTC
TRBV28,NA,TRBD1,TRBJ2-7,CASERQGGTYEQYF,TGTGCCAGCGAAAGACAGGGGGGAACATACGAGCAGTACTTC
TRBV9,NA,TRBD1,TRBJ2-2,CASSRDRENTGELFF,TGTGCCAGCAGCAGGGACAGGGAGAACACCGGGGAGCTGTTTTTT
TRBV12-5,NA,NA,TRBJ1-4,CASGLSATNEKLFF,TGTGCTAGTGGTTTATCAGCAACTAATGAAAAACTGTTTTTT
TRBV27,NA,TRBD1,TRBJ2-7,CASSPLDRGRFYEQYF,TGTGCCAGCAGTCCCCTTGACAGGGGGCGCTTCTACGAGCAGTACTTC
TRBV18,NA,NA,TRBJ1-1,CASSPLAGAENTEAFF,TGTGCCAGCTCACCATTGGCAGGGGCAGAGAACACTGAAGCTTTCTTT